This TCR beta chain was recorded in a study of blood T cells in healthy people across ages. The CDR3 has 14 residues. Germline values: CDR1 MNHNY, CDR2 SVGAGI (reference sequence). Primed by a sample-barcoded 5' primer and a J-beta primer mix, a second PCR proceeded for 7 to 11 cycles. TCRdb re-called the 5' RACE reads through MiXCR, storing one row per CDR3 protein. The sample has about 510,000 distinct CDR3 sequences; about 27% are singletons. These data were also filed under a second study, of T cells of mothers and their children. That work adds: From each mother came over 9.5 million TCR beta CDR3 reads, and from each child came 2.5 million to 3 million.

The chain uses TRBV6-6 and TRBJ2-5; D unresolved. The last part of the DNA fits TRBJ2-7 better; the J call may be wrong. Sequencing used blood. This clonotype was obtained from a boy between 2 and 10 years old in good health. DNA of the CDR3: TGTGCCAGCACCATGGCGTGGGGCTCCTACGAGCAGTACTTC. This encodes CASTMAWGSYEQYF.